This T cell receptor beta chain emerged from a study of T cell repertoires and HLA-DP antigens. Study context: Sorted CD137+CD4+ samples averaged 218.4 ng DNA; pre-culture CD4+ samples, about 1,200 ng.

General study results and limits: Clones undetected before culture averaged roughly 40% against one allele and 50% to 55% against the other. Naive and memory CD4+ cells were analysed together, not apart.

The primer mix covered 54 TRBV segments and 13 TRBJ segments. Here immunoSEQ multiplex PCR was the method, and the copy in TCRdb shows in-frame clones only, minus some. This repertoire shows some 89,000 clones, roughly 86% found once; its top ten account for less than 2%. As concerns this clone: The antigen remains unidentified.

The V end was cut by 4 bases, the J end by 0 bases, with 14 bases between. Germline CDR1 reads SGHRS; CDR2 reads YFSETQ. CDR3 length: 17 residues. Specimen: CD4+ T cells from PBMCs. The chain recombines TRBV5-1 with TRBJ1-6; D may be TRBD1 (6 bases). This clonotype originated in a man in his forties or fifties in good health and CMV-seronegative. CDR3 region: CASSPTTGNSYNSPLHF. The CDR3 region has the DNA TGCGCCAGCAGCCCAACGACAGGAAACTCCTATAATTCACCCCTCCACTTT.